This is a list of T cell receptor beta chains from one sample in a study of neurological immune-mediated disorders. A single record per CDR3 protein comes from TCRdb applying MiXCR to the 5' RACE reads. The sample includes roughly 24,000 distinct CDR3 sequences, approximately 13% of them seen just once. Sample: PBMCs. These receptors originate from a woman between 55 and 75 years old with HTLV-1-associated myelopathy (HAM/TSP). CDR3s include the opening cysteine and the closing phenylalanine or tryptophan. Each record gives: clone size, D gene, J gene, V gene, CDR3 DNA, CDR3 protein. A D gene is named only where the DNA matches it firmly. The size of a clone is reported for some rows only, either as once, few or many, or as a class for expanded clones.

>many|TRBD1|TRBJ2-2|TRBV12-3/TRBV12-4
TGTGCCAGCAGTTCAATGGGGACAGCGTCCGGGGAGCTGTTTTTT
CASSSMGTASGELFF
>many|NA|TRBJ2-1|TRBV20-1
TGCAGTGCTAGTCCCCTCTCCTACAATGAGCAGTTCTTC
CSASPLSYNEQFF
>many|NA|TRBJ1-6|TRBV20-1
TGCAGTGCTAGAGATGCGGTCTGGGGGGGATCACCCCTCCACTTT
CSARDAVWGGSPLHF
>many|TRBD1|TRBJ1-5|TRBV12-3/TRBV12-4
TGTGCCAGCAGGAGGGACAGTGGAAATCAGCCCCAGCATTTT
CASRRDSGNQPQHF
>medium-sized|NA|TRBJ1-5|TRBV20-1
TGCAGTGCTGAGAGATTGAAAGAAAATCAGCCCCAGCATTTT
CSAERLKENQPQHF
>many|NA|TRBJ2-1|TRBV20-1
TGCAGTGCCTACAGGGAGGGCAATGAGCAGTTCTTC
CSAYREGNEQFF
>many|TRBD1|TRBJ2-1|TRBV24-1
TGTGCCACCAGTGCCCCCCAGGGACAGGGGGCGGTCTACAATGAGCAGTTCTTC
CATSAPQGQGAVYNEQFF
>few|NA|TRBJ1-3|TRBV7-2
TGTGCCAGCAGCTACTTCGGGACGATCGTAGGTGGAAACACCATATATTTT
CASSYFGTIVGGNTIYF
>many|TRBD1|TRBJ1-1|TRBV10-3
TGTGCCATCAGTGGAACAGGGGGCAGTATCTCGAGGAACACTGAAGCTTTCTTT
CAISGTGGSISRNTEAFF
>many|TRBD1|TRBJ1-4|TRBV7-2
TGTGCCAGCAGCAGAGACCGGGACAGGGGCGCGGAAAAACTGTTTTTT
CASSRDRDRGAEKLFF
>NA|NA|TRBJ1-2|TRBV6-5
TGTGCCAGCAGTTACTCGGGGGGTAACTATGGCTACACCTTC
CASSYSGGNYGYTF
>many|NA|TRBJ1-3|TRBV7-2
TGTGCCAGCAGCCCCGGGAACAGGGCGGGAAACACCATATATTTT
CASSPGNRAGNTIYF